This TCR beta chain stems from a study of read filtering for tumor transcriptome and immune sequencing. Regarding the study as a whole: In IR-seq, single-read clonotypes were around 85% of clonotypes but approximately 4% of reads. Correlation between methods rose after single-read clonotypes were removed.

The library was built from about 0.4 ug RNA with molecular barcoded adaptors for alpha/delta and beta/gamma chains. TCRdb redid the calling of the reads with MiXCR, one entry per CDR3 protein. The repertoire consists of more than 100,000 distinct CDR3 sequences, with approximately 13% occurring once and the leading ten covering 7% to 9%. This clonotype was detected many times. The antigen is unknown. Input material: a population of CD138-negative cells sorted from bone marrow. This receptor was identified in a donor aged 40 or over with multiple myeloma.

The CDR3 region has the DNA TGCACCAGCAGCCACCCGGGACAGGGAGACTATGGCTACACCTTC. Encoded protein: CTSSHPGQGDYGYTF. This chain joins TRBV1 and TRBJ1-2; the table assigns TRBD1, which was not confirmed against the DNA. TRBV1 constitutes a pseudogene. The CDR3 sequence is 15 residues long.